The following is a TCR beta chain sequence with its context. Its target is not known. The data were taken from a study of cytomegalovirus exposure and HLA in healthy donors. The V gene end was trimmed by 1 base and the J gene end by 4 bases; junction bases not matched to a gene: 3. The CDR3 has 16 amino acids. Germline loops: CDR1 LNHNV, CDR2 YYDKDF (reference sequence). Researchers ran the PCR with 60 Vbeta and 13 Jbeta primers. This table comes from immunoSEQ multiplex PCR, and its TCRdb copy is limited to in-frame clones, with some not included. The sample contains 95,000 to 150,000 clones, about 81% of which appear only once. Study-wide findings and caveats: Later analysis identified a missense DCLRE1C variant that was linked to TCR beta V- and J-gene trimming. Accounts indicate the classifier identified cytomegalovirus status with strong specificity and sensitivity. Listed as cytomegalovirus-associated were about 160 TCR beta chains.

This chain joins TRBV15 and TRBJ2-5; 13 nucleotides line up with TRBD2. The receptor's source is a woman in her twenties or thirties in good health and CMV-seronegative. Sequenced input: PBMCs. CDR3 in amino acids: CATSRGLAGGSETQYF. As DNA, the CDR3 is TGTGCCACCAGCAGAGGACTAGCGGGAGGATCAGAGACCCAGTACTTC.